This TCR beta chain came from a study of T-cell reconstitution after alpha-beta-depleted transplantation in children. Overall study findings and caveats: The study reportedly traced alpha-beta T cells about two months after transplant to several hundred expanded graft clones.

At least ten counts were recorded for this clonotype. No antigen is known for it. This sample's TCRbeta library carried unique molecular identifier barcodes. TCRdb reprocessed the PCR reads via MiXCR and lists one record per CDR3 protein. The data hold fewer than 35,000 distinct CDR3 sequences, with around 6% observed a single time. The CDR3 sequence is 16 residues long. Germline V CDR1 and CDR2: SGHDT, YYEEEE. With V trimmed by 1 base and J by 6 bases, 5 bases remained unmatched. V gene TRBV5-6 combines with J gene TRBJ2-1; 12 nucleotides agree with TRBD2. The sample consisted of peripheral blood, taken 60 days after TCRalphabeta/CD19-depleted stem cell transplant. The clonotype originates from a child in the first two years of life who had a stem cell transplant for acute myeloid leukemia, so the T cells may come from the graft donor. CDR3 region: CASSLLTSGSVNEQFF. CDR3 DNA sequence: TGTGCCAGCAGCTTGTTGACTAGCGGGAGTGTCAATGAGCAGTTCTTC.